This TCR beta chain was found in a study of blood T cell repertoires in COVID-19 (dated by TCRdb to 2019 to 2021). Regarding the research as a whole: The collaborator samples originated in the United States, Italy and Spain and spanned the acute and convalescent phases of COVID-19. The prospective study material was composed of cDNA or gDNA derived from T cells, B-cell-depleted T cells, or PBMCs. The dataset comprised deeply sampled blood TCRbeta repertoires from subjects exposed to, actively infected with, or recovered from COVID-19. A freely available public database, intended as a resource for researchers studying the immune response to SARS-CoV-2, is where the repertoires were released. Samples were obtained from the ongoing ImmuneRACE study (first 160 participants) and from 1,200 or so subjects provided by 6 global collaborators. The sample metadata nearly always contained a de-identified subject ID, COVID-19 status, age in years and sex. Where available, HLA class I and class II types were taken from metadata supplied by the sample provider and were not determined by assay-based typing.

About this clone: The antigen this receptor binds is unknown. Per-nucleotide qualities are absent, and no much larger clonotype sits a single base away.

The CDR3 spans 17 residues, from the cysteine through the phenylalanine. Only the CDR3 region is kept as DNA, spanning 51 bases read in frame from base 1. CDR1 and CDR2 were assigned from the germline V gene as SNHLY and FYNNEI. Trimming leaves V shorter by 2 bases and J shorter by 1 base, with the junction holding 3 bases beyond the gene matches. Findings and caveats that apply to the study as a whole: The quantity of clinical and demographic metadata differed by source and by participant and was supplied without curation.

TCRbeta CDR3 regions were amplified from genomic DNA using the immunoSEQ Assay, a bias-controlled multiplex PCR. The original pipeline was this. The number of nucleated cells in each sample was estimated from the amplification of reference gene primers within the assay. To quantify the absolute abundance of each unique TCRbeta CDR3 rearrangement, sequence reads were collapsed and filtered. For each sample, productive Simpson clonality was calculated by taking the square root of Simpson's diversity index across productive rearrangements. In TCRdb, the immuneACCESS table is reduced to in-frame sequences with V and J assigned. These tables do not hold every clone; where another copy was compared, an unresolved V gene accounts for under half, and the others remain unexplained. V, J and clone size are taken as reported in that table, and D and trimming were inferred from the DNA itself. The sample has 200,000 or so clones on record, around 89% of them singletons. The ten top clones hold under 2% of the sample.

Each collaborating institution followed its own protocols to collect whole blood in K2EDTA tubes. For TCRbeta analysis, collaborators shipped samples as frozen whole blood, isolated PBMCs, or DNA extracted from either of those sample types. The sequenced sample consisted of peripheral blood. The TCR comes from a man in his 70s with acute or convalescent COVID-19. The rearranged chain carries TRBV2 and TRBJ2-6, with TRBD2 identical over 9 junction bases. At the DNA level, the sequence is TGTGCCAGCAGTGAACTGGGACTAGCTTCTGGGGCCAACGTCCTGACTTTC. It translates as CASSELGLASGANVLTF.